These 13 T cell receptor beta chains share one sample of origin, sequenced in a study of T cells in Graves' hyperthyroidism and ophthalmopathy (dated by TCRdb to between 2018 and 2021). Libraries were constructed by multiplex PCR. These reads were obtained on an Illumina HiSeq 2000. The TCR beta CDR3 regions were amplified from the RNA transcripts. The first round of RT-PCR for the TCR CDR3 was performed with the HTBI primer set and the Qiagen OneStep RT-PCR kit. The public reads were run again by TCRdb, first through fastp at Q25 and then through MiXCR, and only productive beta chains were kept. When rows share a CDR3 protein, they turn into one entry using the most common DNA and genes. The sample table contains a few hundred thousand distinct CDR3 sequences; only one count was recorded for around 18% of them. The ten most abundant clones make up around 40% of the sample. Specimen: blood. The receptors were sampled from a man between 18 and 35 years old with Graves' ophthalmopathy.

The V call is TRBV12-3 or TRBV12-4, the J call TRBJ2-7; tentatively, D is TRBD2 (5 bases). The CDR3 is 13 amino acids. Trimming removed 3 bases from V and 0 bases from J, with 6 bases in between. CDR3 region: CASSLRVSYEQYF. The CDR3 bases are TGTGCCAGCAGTTTGAGGGTCTCCTACGAGCAGTACTTC.

Concerning this clonotype itself: One junction end does not reproduce the germline sequence, and a read error may be involved. The chain couples TRBV29-1 to TRBJ2-3; TRBD1 matches 9 bases. This CDR3 is built from 15 residues. Germline V CDR1 and CDR2: SQVTM, ANQGSEA. CDR3: CSFETGGVTTDTQYF. The CDR3 DNA follows: TGCAGCTTTGAAACAGGGGGCGTTACGACAGATACGCAGTATTTT.

On this clonotype: A much larger clone differs by one base, so this may be a read error. The chain is built from TRBV28 and TRBJ2-1, with 8 bases matching TRBD1. Germline CDR1 MDHEN, CDR2 SYDVKM. The trim removed 6 bases at V and 12 bases at J, leaving 7 bases unmatched. This CDR3 spans 12 amino acids. The CDR3 nucleotides are TGTGCCAGCAGCCCGAGGGGGACAGGGCAGTTCTTC. It specifies CASSPRGTGQFF.

The rearrangement joins TRBV7-2 to TRBJ2-3; 13 nucleotides match TRBD2. CDR3 length: 17 amino acids. Germline V gene sequence: CDR1 SGHTA, CDR2 FQGNSA. Unmatched junction bases numbered 12, after V lost 5 bases and J lost 7 bases. The DNA for the CDR3 is TGTGCCAGCAGCCCTGGGACTAGCGGGGTGGCCTTGCATACGCAGTATTTT. Translation: CASSPGTSGVALHTQYF.

This clonotype showed up many times. The rearrangement uses TRBV12-3 or TRBV12-4 and TRBJ2-4, with D perhaps matching TRBD1 (6 bases). Deletions cut 7 bases from V and 4 bases from J, with 14 bases between. This CDR3 spans 14 amino acids. Here the CDR3 reads CASISRGEKNIQYF. The DNA for the CDR3 is TGTGCCAGCATCTCCAGGGGCGAGAAAAACATTCAGTACTTC.

This clonotype was found a few times. J is TRBJ2-4 and V is TRBV27, with no clear D. The CDR3 runs to 15 residues. Looked up from germline, CDR1 is MNHEY and CDR2 is SMNVEV (reference sequence). V shed 5 bases and J shed 8 bases, with 19 bases lying between them. The chain's CDR3 is CASSPGPSQLDIQYF. The DNA of the CDR3 is TGTGCCAGCAGTCCCGGGCCCTCCCAGTTGGACATTCAGTACTTC.

The V and J genes are TRBV19 and TRBJ2-3; TRBD1 aligns across 7 bases. V shed 5 bases and J 6 bases; nucleotides not matched to a gene: 11. Germline V gives CDR1 LNHDA, CDR2 SQIVND (reference sequence). The CDR3 sequence is 15 residues long. The DNA of the CDR3 is TGTGCCAGTAGTCACCGGGACAGTTCCCGGGATACGCAGTATTTT. As protein: CASSHRDSSRDTQYF. Variable domain in full (rest from reference TRBV19 and TRBJ2-3): DGGITQSPKYLFRKEGQNVTLSCEQNLNHDAMYWYRQDPGQGLRLIYYSQIVNDFQKGDIAEGYSVSREKKESFPLTVTSAQKNPTAFYLCASSHRDSSRDTQYFGPGTRLTVL.

This clonotype was picked up many times. V and J are TRBV10-3 and TRBJ1-5; 8 nucleotides line up with TRBD1. Trimming took 10 bases from V and 7 from J; bases not matched to a gene: 12. The germline V gene encodes CDR1 ENHRY and CDR2 SYGVKD. The CDR3 totals 14 residues. The CDR3 loop is CATGQGAEGQPQHF. CDR3 DNA sequence: TGTGCCACCGGGCAGGGGGCGGAGGGCCAGCCCCAGCATTTT.

A note on this clonotype: This sequence may be a read error, since a much larger clone differs from it by one base. The rearrangement uses TRBV20-1 and TRBJ1-1, with D unclear. The CDR3 runs 11 residues. With 3 bases removed from V and 0 bases from J, the gap between germline ends came to 2 bases. Germline values: CDR1 DFQATT, CDR2 SNEGSKA (reference sequence). CDR3 sequence: CSASVNTEAFF. In nucleotides, the CDR3 is TGCAGTGCTAGTGTGAACACTGAAGCTTTCTTT.

This clonotype was seen repeatedly, ten times or more. The chain uses TRBV7-9 and TRBJ2-1; D may be TRBD2 (5 bases). V lost 5 bases and J lost 9, with 17 bases in between. Germline CDR1 SEHNR, CDR2 FQNEAQ (reference sequence). The CDR3 contains 14 residues. The CDR3 protein is CASSVGLREVEQFF. DNA of the CDR3: TGTGCCAGCAGCGTCGGCCTGAGGGAAGTTGAGCAGTTCTTC.

This clonotype was seen just once. The J gene is TRBJ2-7, the V gene TRBV2, with D perhaps TRBD2 (6 bases). The CDR3 is made up of 15 amino acids. V was cut by 0 bases and J by 3 bases, with 12 bases left in between. From germline, CDR1 is SNHLY and CDR2 FYNNEI. The CDR3 sequence: CASSEAGGISYEQYF. The CDR3 bases are TGTGCCAGCAGTGAAGCGGGCGGGATCAGCTACGAGCAGTACTTC.

There are many counts of this clonotype. V usage is TRBV20-1 and J usage is TRBJ1-1; 11 bases map to TRBD1. Germline-derived CDR1 and CDR2 are DFQATT and SNEGSKA (reference sequence). The CDR3 covers 14 residues. The V gene end was trimmed by 6 bases and the J gene end by 5 bases; junction bases not matched to a gene: 8. This CDR3 reads CSATVGQGATEAFF. CDR3 nucleotides: TGCAGTGCGACCGTAGGACAGGGGGCGACTGAAGCTTTCTTT.

The CDR3 sequence: CASSFKKGPVRDRGLEAFF. CDR3 nucleotide sequence: TGTGCCAGCAGCTTCAAAAAAGGGCCAGTACGGGACAGGGGGCTTGAAGCTTTCTTT. The chain combines TRBV7-3 with TRBJ1-1; 12 bases line up with TRBD1. The CDR3 sequence is 19 residues long. V lost 3 bases and J lost 7; bases outside the gene matches: 18. CDR1 and CDR2 from the germline V gene are SGHTA and FQGTGA.